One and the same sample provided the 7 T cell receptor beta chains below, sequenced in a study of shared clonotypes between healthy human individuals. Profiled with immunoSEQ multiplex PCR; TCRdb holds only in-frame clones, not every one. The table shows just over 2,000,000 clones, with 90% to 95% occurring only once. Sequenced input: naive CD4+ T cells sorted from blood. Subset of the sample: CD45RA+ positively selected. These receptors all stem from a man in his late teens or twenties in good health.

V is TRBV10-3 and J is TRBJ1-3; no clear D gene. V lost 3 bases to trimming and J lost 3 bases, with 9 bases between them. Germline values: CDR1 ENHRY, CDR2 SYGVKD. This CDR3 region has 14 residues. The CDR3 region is CAISDLLGGNTIYF. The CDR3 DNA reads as TGTGCCATCAGTGACCTCCTGGGTGGAAACACCATATATTTT.

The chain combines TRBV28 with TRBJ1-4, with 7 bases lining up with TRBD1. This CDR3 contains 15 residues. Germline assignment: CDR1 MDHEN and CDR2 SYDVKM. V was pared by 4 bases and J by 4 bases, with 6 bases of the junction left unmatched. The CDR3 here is CASSSQGQLNEKLFF. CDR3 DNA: TGTGCCAGCAGTTCGCAGGGACAGCTTAATGAAAAACTGTTTTTT.

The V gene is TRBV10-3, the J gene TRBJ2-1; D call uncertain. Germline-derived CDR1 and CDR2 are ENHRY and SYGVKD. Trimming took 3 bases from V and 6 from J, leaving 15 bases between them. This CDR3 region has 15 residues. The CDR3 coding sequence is TGTGCCATCAGTGACAACCAACTCCTCTTCAATGAGCAGTTCTTC. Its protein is CAISDNQLLFNEQFF.

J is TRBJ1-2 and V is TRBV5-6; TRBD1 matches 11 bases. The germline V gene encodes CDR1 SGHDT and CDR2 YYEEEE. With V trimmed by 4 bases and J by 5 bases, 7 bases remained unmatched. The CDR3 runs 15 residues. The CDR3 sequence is CASSAWDRGSYGYTF. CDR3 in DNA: TGTGCCAGCAGCGCCTGGGACAGGGGGTCGTATGGCTACACCTTC.

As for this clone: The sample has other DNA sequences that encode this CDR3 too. The CDR3 region is CASSPGRGEKLFF. DNA for the CDR3: TGTGCCAGCAGCCCCGGACGAGGGGAAAAACTGTTTTTT. The chain uses TRBV6-5 and TRBJ1-4; no clear D. V was cut by 6 bases and J by 8 bases, with 13 bases left in between. Germline V gives CDR1 MNHEY, CDR2 SVGAGI. CDR3 length: 13 amino acids.

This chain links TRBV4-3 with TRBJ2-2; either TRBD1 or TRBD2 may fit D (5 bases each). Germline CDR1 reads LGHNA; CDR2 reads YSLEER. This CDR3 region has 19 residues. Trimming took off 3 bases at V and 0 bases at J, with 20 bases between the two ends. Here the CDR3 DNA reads TGCGCCAGCAGCCATCCCTCCCGGGACCGATATTCGAACACCGGGGAGCTGTTTTTT. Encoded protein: CASSHPSRDRYSNTGELFF.

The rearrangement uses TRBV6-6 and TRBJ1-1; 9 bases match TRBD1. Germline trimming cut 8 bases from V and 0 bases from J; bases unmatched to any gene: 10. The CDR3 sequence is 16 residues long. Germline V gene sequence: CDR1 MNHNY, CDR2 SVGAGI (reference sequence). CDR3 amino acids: CASGTGGVSMNTEAFF. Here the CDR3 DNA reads TGTGCCAGCGGAACAGGGGGCGTCTCCATGAACACTGAAGCTTTCTTT.